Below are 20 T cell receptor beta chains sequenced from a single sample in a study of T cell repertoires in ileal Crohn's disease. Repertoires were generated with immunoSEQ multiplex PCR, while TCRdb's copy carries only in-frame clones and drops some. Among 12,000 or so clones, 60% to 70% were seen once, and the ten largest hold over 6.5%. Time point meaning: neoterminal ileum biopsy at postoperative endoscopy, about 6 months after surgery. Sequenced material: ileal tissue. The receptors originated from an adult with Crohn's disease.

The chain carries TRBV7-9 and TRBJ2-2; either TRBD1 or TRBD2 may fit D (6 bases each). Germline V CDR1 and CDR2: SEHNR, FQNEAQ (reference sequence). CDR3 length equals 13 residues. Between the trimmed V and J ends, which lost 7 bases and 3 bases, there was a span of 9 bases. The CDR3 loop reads CASNRGDTGELFF. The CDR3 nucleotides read TGTGCCAGCAATAGGGGGGACACCGGGGAGCTGTTTTTT.

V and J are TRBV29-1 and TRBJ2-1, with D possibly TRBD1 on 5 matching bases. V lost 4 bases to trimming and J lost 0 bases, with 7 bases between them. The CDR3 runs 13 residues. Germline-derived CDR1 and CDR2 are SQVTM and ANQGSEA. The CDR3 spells CSVGQSSYNEQFF. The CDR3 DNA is TGCAGCGTTGGACAGAGCTCCTACAATGAGCAGTTCTTC.

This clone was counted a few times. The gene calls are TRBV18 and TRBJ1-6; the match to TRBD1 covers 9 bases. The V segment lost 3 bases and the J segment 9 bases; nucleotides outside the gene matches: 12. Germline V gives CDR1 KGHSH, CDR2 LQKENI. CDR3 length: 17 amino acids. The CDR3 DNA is TGTGCCAGCTCACCTTTCTCGGGGGGGACAGGGCGTTCACCCCTCCACTTT. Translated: CASSPFSGGTGRSPLHF.

The CDR3 loop is CASSLDRGEAFF. For the CDR3, the DNA is TGCGCCAGCAGCTTGGACAGAGGTGAAGCTTTCTTT. This rearrangement joins TRBV5-1 to TRBJ1-1; the D is unclear. The germline CDR1 and CDR2 sequences are SGHRS and YFSETQ. The V end lost 0 bases, the J end lost 7 bases, and 7 bases lay between the germline ends. The CDR3 extends over 12 amino acids.

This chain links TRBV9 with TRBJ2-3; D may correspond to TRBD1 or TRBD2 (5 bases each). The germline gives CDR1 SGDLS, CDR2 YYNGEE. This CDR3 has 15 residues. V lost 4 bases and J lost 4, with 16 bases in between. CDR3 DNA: TGTGCCAGCAGCTCATCCGGGACGATTGCAGATACGCAGTATTTT. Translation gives CASSSSGTIADTQYF.

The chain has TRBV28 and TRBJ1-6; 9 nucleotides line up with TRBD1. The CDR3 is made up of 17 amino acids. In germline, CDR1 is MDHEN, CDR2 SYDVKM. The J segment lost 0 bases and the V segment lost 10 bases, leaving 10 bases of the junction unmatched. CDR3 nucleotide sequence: TGTGCCACCCAATCCGGGACAGGGAGCTCCTATAATTCACCCCTCCACTTT. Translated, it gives CATQSGTGSSYNSPLHF.

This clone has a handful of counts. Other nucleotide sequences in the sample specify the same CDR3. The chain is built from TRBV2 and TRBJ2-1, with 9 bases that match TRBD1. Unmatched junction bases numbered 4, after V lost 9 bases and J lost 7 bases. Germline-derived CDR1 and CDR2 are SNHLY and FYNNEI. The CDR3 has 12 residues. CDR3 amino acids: CASSDRGNEQFF. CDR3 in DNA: TGTGCCAGTTCGGACAGGGGTAATGAGCAGTTCTTC.

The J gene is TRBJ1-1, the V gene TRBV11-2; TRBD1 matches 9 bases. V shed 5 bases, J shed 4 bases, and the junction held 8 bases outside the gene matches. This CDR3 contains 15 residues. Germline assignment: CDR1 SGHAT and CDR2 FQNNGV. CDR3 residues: CASSQRQGEGTEAFF. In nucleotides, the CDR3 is TGTGCCAGCAGCCAAAGACAGGGGGAGGGCACTGAAGCTTTCTTT.

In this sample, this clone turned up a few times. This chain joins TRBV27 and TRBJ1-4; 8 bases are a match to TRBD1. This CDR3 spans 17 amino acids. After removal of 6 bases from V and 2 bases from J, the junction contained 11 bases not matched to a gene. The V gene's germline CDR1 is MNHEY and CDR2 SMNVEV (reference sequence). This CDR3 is CASSYQGAYGTNEKLFF. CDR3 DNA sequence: TGTGCCAGCAGCTACCAGGGGGCCTACGGGACTAATGAAAAACTGTTTTTT.

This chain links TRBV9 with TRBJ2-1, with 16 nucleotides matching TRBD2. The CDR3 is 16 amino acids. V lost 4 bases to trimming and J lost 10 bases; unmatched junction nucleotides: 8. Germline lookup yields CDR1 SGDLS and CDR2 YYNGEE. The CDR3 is CASSFGTSGGAGEQFF. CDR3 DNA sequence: TGTGCCAGCAGCTTCGGGACTAGCGGGGGGGCAGGGGAGCAGTTCTTC.

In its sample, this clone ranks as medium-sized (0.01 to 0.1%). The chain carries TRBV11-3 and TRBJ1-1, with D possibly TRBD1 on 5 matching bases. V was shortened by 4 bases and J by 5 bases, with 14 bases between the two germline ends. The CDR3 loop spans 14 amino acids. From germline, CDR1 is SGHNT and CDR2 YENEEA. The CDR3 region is CASSSGSDPTEAFF. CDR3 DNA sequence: TGTGCCAGCAGCTCAGGGTCAGATCCAACTGAAGCTTTCTTT.

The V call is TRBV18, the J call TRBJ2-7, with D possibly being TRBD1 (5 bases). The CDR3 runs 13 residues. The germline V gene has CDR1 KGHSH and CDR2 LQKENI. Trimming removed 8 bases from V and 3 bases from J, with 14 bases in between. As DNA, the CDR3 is TGTGCCAGCGCTCAGGGTCGCGGCTACGAGCAGTACTTC. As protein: CASAQGRGYEQYF.

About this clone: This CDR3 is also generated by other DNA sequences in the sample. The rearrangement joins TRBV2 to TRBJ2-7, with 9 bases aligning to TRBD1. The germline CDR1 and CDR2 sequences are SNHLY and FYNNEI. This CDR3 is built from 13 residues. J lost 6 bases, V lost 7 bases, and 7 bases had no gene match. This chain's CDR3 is CASTGTGSGEQYF. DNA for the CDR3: TGTGCCAGCACCGGGACAGGGTCGGGCGAGCAGTACTTC.

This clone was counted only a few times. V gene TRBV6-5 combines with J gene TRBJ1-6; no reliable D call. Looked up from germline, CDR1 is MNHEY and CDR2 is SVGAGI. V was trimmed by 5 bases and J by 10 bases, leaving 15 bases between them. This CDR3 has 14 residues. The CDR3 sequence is CASSHQPMRSPLHF. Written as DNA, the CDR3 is TGTGCCAGCAGTCATCAGCCCATGCGATCACCCCTCCACTTT.

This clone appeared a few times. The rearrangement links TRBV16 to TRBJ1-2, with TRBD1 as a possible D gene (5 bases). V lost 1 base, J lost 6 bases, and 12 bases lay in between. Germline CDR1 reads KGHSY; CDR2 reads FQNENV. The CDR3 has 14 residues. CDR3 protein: CASSQFEQGNGYTF. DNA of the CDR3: TGTGCCAGCAGCCAATTTGAGCAGGGTAATGGCTACACCTTC.

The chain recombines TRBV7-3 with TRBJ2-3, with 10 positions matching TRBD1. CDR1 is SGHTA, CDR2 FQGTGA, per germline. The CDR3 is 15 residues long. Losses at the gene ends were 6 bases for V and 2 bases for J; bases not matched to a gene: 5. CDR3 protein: CASSRDRGNTDTQYF. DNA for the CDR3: TGTGCCAGCAGTCGGGACAGGGGAAACACAGATACGCAGTATTTT. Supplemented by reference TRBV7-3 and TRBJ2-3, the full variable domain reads GAGVSQTPSNKVTEKGKYVELRCDPISGHTALYWYRQSLGQGPEFLIYFQGTGAADDSGLPNDRFFAVRPEGSVSTLKIQRTERGDSAVYLCASSRDRGNTDTQYFGPGTRLTVL.

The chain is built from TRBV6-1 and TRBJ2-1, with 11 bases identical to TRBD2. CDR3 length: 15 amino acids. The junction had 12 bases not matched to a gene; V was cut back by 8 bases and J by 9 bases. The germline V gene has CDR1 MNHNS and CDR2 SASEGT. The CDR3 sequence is CASRDLSGGASEQFF. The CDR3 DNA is TGTGCCAGCCGCGACCTTAGCGGGGGGGCTAGTGAGCAGTTCTTC.

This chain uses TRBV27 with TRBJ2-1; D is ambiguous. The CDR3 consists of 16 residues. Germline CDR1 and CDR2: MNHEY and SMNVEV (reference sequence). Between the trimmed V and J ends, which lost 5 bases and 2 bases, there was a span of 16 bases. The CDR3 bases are TGTGCCAGCAGTCCCACTGGGGTACAGACCTACAATGAGCAGTTCTTC. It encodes CASSPTGVQTYNEQFF.

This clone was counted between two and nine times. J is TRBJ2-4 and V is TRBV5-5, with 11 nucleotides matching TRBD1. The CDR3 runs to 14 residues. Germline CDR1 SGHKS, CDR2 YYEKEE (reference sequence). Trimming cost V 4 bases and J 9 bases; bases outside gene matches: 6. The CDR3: CASSRDRGFSIQYF. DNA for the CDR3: TGTGCCAGCAGCCGGGACAGGGGGTTTAGCATTCAGTACTTC.

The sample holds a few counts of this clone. The CDR3 spells CASSYEGFSYTF. The CDR3 DNA sequence: TGTGCCAGCAGCTATGAAGGGTTTAGCTACACCTTC. The chain is built from TRBV7-2 and TRBJ1-2; D not certain. The germline V gene encodes CDR1 SGHTA and CDR2 FQGNSA. There are 12 residues in the CDR3. V dropped 4 bases and J dropped 9 bases, with 12 bases sitting between them.